Each of the 8 T cell receptor beta chains below was sequenced from the same sample in a study of OX40 agonist ivuxolimab in advanced cancers. The protocol was immunoSEQ multiplex PCR, while the TCRdb copy is restricted to in-frame clones and leaves out a portion. The table has roughly 53,000 clones, roughly 73% seen once. The specimen comprised CD4+ or CD8+ T cells sorted from blood, sampled in a trial of the OX40 agonist ivuxolimab. The receptors shown here come from an adult with an advanced solid tumor such as melanoma, head and neck, liver or kidney cancer.

This clone has a handful of counts. The chain recombines TRBV5-4 with TRBJ1-1; no clear D. In germline, CDR1 is SGHNT, CDR2 YYREEE (reference sequence). The CDR3 consists of 10 residues. Trimming pared 5 bases from V and 11 bases from J, leaving 10 bases between. The CDR3 protein is CASRALSAFF. DNA of the CDR3: TGTGCCAGCAGGGCCCTGTCTGCTTTCTTT.

This sequence joins TRBV15 and TRBJ1-5, with D tentatively TRBD1 (5 bases). The CDR3 length is 15 residues. The germline V gene has CDR1 LNHNV and CDR2 YYDKDF (reference sequence). V was cut by 1 base and J by 7 bases, with 14 bases left in between. CDR3 sequence (DNA): TGTGCCACCAGCAGAGTAGGGCAGGGCGGGCAGCCCCAGCATTTT. It specifies CATSRVGQGGQPQHF.

This clone turned up a few times. The rearrangement uses TRBV5-1 and TRBJ2-5; a weak D match, TRBD1 (5 bases). Deletions cut 2 bases from V and 4 bases from J, with 12 bases between. The CDR3 contains 14 residues. Germline CDR1 is SGHRS and CDR2 is YFSETQ. CDR3 DNA: TGCGCCAGCAGCTTCATGGGGCTCGGAGAGACCCAGTACTTC. Translating gives CASSFMGLGETQYF.

The chain carries TRBV25-1 and TRBJ2-7; D is possibly TRBD1 or TRBD2 (5 bases each). Trimming stripped 8 bases from V and 3 bases from J, with 14 bases between. The length of the CDR3 is 13 residues. CDR1 MGHDK and CDR2 SYGVNS come from the germline V gene. The DNA for the CDR3 is TGTGCCAGCGCGGGTAGTGGGGGCTACGAGCAGTACTTC. The encoded protein is CASAGSGGYEQYF.

In its sample, this clone was seen a few times. The V and J genes are TRBV15 and TRBJ2-3; D gene unclear. The V end was cut by 0 bases, the J end by 5 bases, with 18 bases between. The length of the CDR3 is 17 residues. Germline assignment: CDR1 LNHNV and CDR2 YYDKDF (reference sequence). CDR3 bases: TGTGCCACCAGCAGAGAGGCTAGTGTAGGTGGGAAAGATACGCAGTATTTT. Translating it yields CATSREASVGGKDTQYF.

This clone was detected only a few times. V is TRBV6-1 and J is TRBJ1-1, with D tentatively TRBD1 (6 bases). There are 15 residues in the CDR3. The V end lost 7 bases, the J end lost 3 bases, and 18 bases lay between the germline ends. Germline V gene sequence: CDR1 MNHNS, CDR2 SASEGT. The CDR3 bases are TGTGCCAGCATTTCAGGGGCCTTGGGGGACACTGAAGCTTTCTTT. Amino acid sequence: CASISGALGDTEAFF.

The gene calls are TRBV5-1 and TRBJ1-2, with 7 bases identical to TRBD1. The CDR3 loop spans 18 amino acids. Germline V gives CDR1 SGHRS, CDR2 YFSETQ. The J segment lost 1 base and the V segment lost 3 bases, leaving 15 bases of the junction unmatched. The CDR3 sequence is CASSSAGQQGIFNYGYTF. The CDR3, as DNA: TGCGCCAGCAGCTCGGCGGGTCAACAGGGGATTTTTAACTATGGCTACACCTTC. Full variable domain (missing parts from reference TRBV5-1 and TRBJ1-2): KAGVTQTPRYLIKTRGQQVTLSCSPISGHRSVSWYQQTPGQGLQFLFEYFSETQRNKGNFPGRFSGRQFSNSRSEMNVSTLELGDSALYLCASSSAGQQGIFNYGYTFGSGTRLTVV.

CDR3 residues: CATSREDISYGGGNQPQHF. CDR3 sequence (DNA): TGTGCCACCAGCAGGGAGGACATCTCGTATGGGGGGGGCAATCAGCCCCAGCATTTT. V is TRBV15 and J is TRBJ1-5, with a possible D match to TRBD1 (5 bases). CDR3 size: 19 residues. Germline V gives CDR1 LNHNV, CDR2 YYDKDF (reference sequence). V shed 3 bases and J shed 2 bases, with 23 bases lying between them.